Listed below are T cell receptor beta chains from one sample, sequenced in a study of spatial heterogeneity in lung cancer. TCRdb fed the 5' RACE reads into MiXCR, producing one record per CDR3 protein. The data contain roughly 99,000 distinct CDR3 sequences, approximately 19% of them singletons. Sequencing used PBMCs, obtained at follow-up. The receptors shown here come from a male donor with early-stage non-small cell lung cancer. Both conserved end residues are part of each CDR3. The D gene is left open where the match is weak. Not every row has a clone size; where given, it reads once, few, many or a size class.

V,J,D,size,DNA,CDR3
TRBV19,TRBJ2-7,TRBD1,many,TGTGCCAGTAGTATCGGAGGGACAGGCGCCTACGAGCAGTACTTC,CASSIGGTGAYEQYF
TRBV5-1,TRBJ2-7,NA,few,TGCGCCAGCAGTAAGCAGATCGGGGGCTCCTACGAGCAGTACTTC,CASSKQIGGSYEQYF
TRBV10-2,TRBJ1-4,NA,few,TGCGCCAGCGCCCCCCCACAGCGTAATGAAAAACTGTTTTTT,CASAPPQRNEKLFF
TRBV5-1,TRBJ2-1,NA,few,TGCGCCAGCAGCTTGGAGGGACAAATGTACAATGAGCAGTTCTTC,CASSLEGQMYNEQFF
TRBV5-6,TRBJ2-1,NA,many,TGTGCCAGCAGCTCCGGGACGACTTGGGACAATGAGCAGTTCTTC,CASSSGTTWDNEQFF
TRBV5-1,TRBJ2-2,TRBD1,NA,TGCGCCAGCAGCTTGGAAGGACAGGGAAACACCGGGGAGCTGTTTTTT,CASSLEGQGNTGELFF
TRBV6-1,TRBJ2-1,NA,few,TGTGCCAGCAGTCGAAGGACTACCAGCTCCTACAATGAGCAGTTCTTC,CASSRRTTSSYNEQFF
TRBV19,TRBJ1-5,NA,NA,TGTGCCAGTAGTATTTCCCATGACAGTGGCAATCAGCCCCAGCATTTT,CASSISHDSGNQPQHF
TRBV20-1,TRBJ2-1,TRBD1,NA,TGCAGTGCCGTCGACAGGGACACCTACAATGAGCAGTTCTTC,CSAVDRDTYNEQFF
TRBV12-3/TRBV12-4,TRBJ2-2,TRBD2,NA,TGTGCCGGAAAGACTAGCGGGGGGAACACCGGGGAGCTGTTTTTT,CAGKTSGGNTGELFF
TRBV10-3,TRBJ1-5,NA,few,TGTGCCATCAGTGTGGGGGTCCAGGGTCAGCCCCAGCATTTT,CAISVGVQGQPQHF
TRBV9,TRBJ1-6,NA,NA,TGTGCCAGCAGCGTACGGGAGGATTCACCCCTCCACTTT,CASSVREDSPLHF
TRBV28,TRBJ1-2,NA,few,TGTGCCAGCAGTTCGTCTAACTATGGCTACACCTTC,CASSSSNYGYTF
TRBV20-1,TRBJ2-7,TRBD2,NA,TGCAGTGCCCCAACTAGCGGCTCCTACGAGCAGTACTTC,CSAPTSGSYEQYF
TRBV11-1,TRBJ2-1,TRBD1,few,TGTGCCAGCAGCGCGGGACAGGGCTCCTACAATGAGCAGTTCTTC,CASSAGQGSYNEQFF
TRBV10-3,TRBJ1-6,TRBD1,medium-sized,TGTGCCATCAGCCCTAGGACAGGGGGAGAGTCACCCCTCCACTTT,CAISPRTGGESPLHF
TRBV25-1,TRBJ1-1,TRBD1,few,TGTGCCAGCAGAAAAACAGGGGTGAACACTGAAGCTTTCTTT,CASRKTGVNTEAFF
TRBV6-2/TRBV6-3,TRBJ2-3,NA,NA,TGTGCCAGCAGGATAGCGGCGACTAGCACAGATACGCAGTATTTT,CASRIAATSTDTQYF
TRBV7-9,TRBJ2-7,TRBD1,NA,TGTGCCAGCAGCTTAGTGAACAGGGGTCCCGAGCAGTACTTC,CASSLVNRGPEQYF
TRBV20-1,TRBJ2-5,TRBD2,few,TGCAGTGCTCCCCAAGCGGGGGGGACCCAAGAGACCCAGTACTTC,CSAPQAGGTQETQYF
TRBV27,TRBJ2-7,NA,few,TGTGCCAGCAGTTTTGGTGGGAGCCCCCTTTACGAGCAGTACTTC,CASSFGGSPLYEQYF
TRBV19,TRBJ2-7,NA,NA,TGTGCCAGTAGTATGGGGAGAAGTCGGTTCGCCGAGCAGTACTTC,CASSMGRSRFAEQYF
TRBV20-1,TRBJ1-2,NA,few,TGCAGTGCTAGCCCCTCTATCGACAGTCTCTATGGCTACACCTTC,CSASPSIDSLYGYTF
TRBV12-3/TRBV12-4,TRBJ1-6,NA,NA,TGTGCCAGCAGTTTAGATAATTCACCCCTCCACTTT,CASSLDNSPLHF
TRBV7-2,TRBJ1-6,TRBD1,few,TGTGCCAGCACCGTGGACAGGGTCAATTCACCCCTCCACTTT,CASTVDRVNSPLHF
TRBV10-3,TRBJ2-3,NA,NA,TGTGCCATCAGTGCAGGGACGGGAACCCCAGATACGCAGTATTTT,CAISAGTGTPDTQYF
TRBV24-1,TRBJ1-5,NA,few,TGTGCCACCAGTGATTTCCGTCAGAATCAGCCCCAGCATTTT,CATSDFRQNQPQHF
TRBV20-1,TRBJ1-2,NA,few,TGCAGTGCTACCAATGGACCGCTCTATGGCTACACCTTC,CSATNGPLYGYTF
TRBV7-9,TRBJ2-5,TRBD2,NA,TGTGCCAGCAGCTTTGGTACTAGCGGGAGTGGGGAGACCCAGTACTTC,CASSFGTSGSGETQYF
TRBV7-6,TRBJ1-6,NA,NA,TGTGCCAGCAGCTTAGTTGCTGGTGGTAATTCACCCCTCCACTTT,CASSLVAGGNSPLHF
TRBV29-1,TRBJ1-1,NA,few,TGCAGCGTTGAACAGGGGCCTGAAGCTTTCTTT,CSVEQGPEAFF
TRBV9,TRBJ2-3,TRBD2,NA,TGTGCCAGCAGCGTAGTGAGCGGGGGGGCCCCCGGAGATACGCAGTATTTT,CASSVVSGGAPGDTQYF
TRBV7-9,TRBJ2-2,NA,few,TGTGCCAGCAGTCTTCCGGGGGGCGCGAACACCGGGGAGCTGTTTTTT,CASSLPGGANTGELFF
TRBV7-9,TRBJ2-2,TRBD1,NA,TGTGCCAGCAGCTTAGAACAGGGGGCACGGACCGGGGAGCTGTTTTTT,CASSLEQGARTGELFF
TRBV27,TRBJ2-1,NA,NA,TGTGCCAGCAGTTTACCTGGGACGGCGTACAATGAGCAGTTCTTC,CASSLPGTAYNEQFF
TRBV5-6,TRBJ2-3,NA,few,TGTGCCAGCAGCTTGGCTACGGGAGGCACAGATACGCAGTATTTT,CASSLATGGTDTQYF
TRBV12-3/TRBV12-4,TRBJ2-1,TRBD2,few,TGTGCCAGCAGTGGGAGGGGCTACAATGAGCAGTTCTTC,CASSGRGYNEQFF
TRBV7-9,TRBJ2-2,NA,NA,TGTGCCATGTCGACCGGGACACCGAACACCGGGGAGCTGTTTTTT,CAMSTGTPNTGELFF
TRBV7-9,TRBJ2-1,TRBD2,few,TGTGCCAGCAGCGTGGGGAGCGGGGCTTACAATGAGCAGTTCTTC,CASSVGSGAYNEQFF
TRBV4-1,TRBJ2-3,NA,few,TGCGCCAGCAGCCGAAGTTCCATGGGAGATACGCAGTATTTT,CASSRSSMGDTQYF
TRBV10-3,TRBJ1-2,NA,NA,TGTGCCATCAGTAACACCCTGACCTATGGCTACACCTTC,CAISNTLTYGYTF